Shown below are 9 T cell receptor beta chains from a single sample sequenced in a study of early T cells in non-severe SARS-CoV-2 infection. One entry per CDR3 protein results from TCRdb running MiXCR on the 5' RACE reads. The repertoire holds approximately 120,000 distinct CDR3 sequences, with about 15% as singletons. The sequenced sample consisted of whole blood. Source of these receptors: an adult who was a healthcare worker with PCR-confirmed SARS-CoV-2 infection or an uninfected control (not recorded which).

The rearrangement uses TRBV3-1 and TRBJ2-2; 10 bases map to TRBD2. CDR1 and CDR2 (germline): LGHDT, YNNKEL (reference sequence). This CDR3 spans 17 amino acids. Trimming at V came to 4 bases and at J to 7 bases, leaving 12 bases not matched to a gene. CDR3 in DNA: TGTGCCAGCAGCCTTGGCGGGCTAGCGGGGGCTGGCGGGGAGCTGTTTTTT. Translated, it gives CASSLGGLAGAGGELFF.

This clonotype has a count of ten or more. The chain uses TRBV18 and TRBJ1-3; D uncertain. The ends were cut back, 3 bases at V and 3 bases at J, with 6 bases in the middle. CDR1 is KGHSH and CDR2 is LQKENI in the germline V gene. The CDR3 loop spans 13 amino acids. Here the CDR3 reads CASSPTFGNTIYF. Written as DNA, the CDR3 is TGTGCCAGCTCACCGACATTTGGAAACACCATATATTTT.

The J gene is TRBJ2-1, the V gene TRBV7-9; D gene unclear. The V and J ends lost 5 bases and 7 bases respectively, with 9 bases between them. The CDR3 sequence is 12 residues long. Germline CDR1 is SEHNR and CDR2 is FQNEAQ (reference sequence). This CDR3 is CASSKIQNEQFF. CDR3 bases: TGTGCCAGCAGCAAGATTCAGAATGAGCAGTTCTTC.

There are a few counts of this clonotype. The genes are TRBV6-1 and TRBJ2-7; maybe TRBD2 (7 bases). The CDR3 runs to 14 residues. Between the trimmed V and J ends, which lost 7 bases and 6 bases, there was a span of 19 bases. CDR1 and CDR2 from the germline V gene are MNHNS and SASEGT. In DNA form, the CDR3 reads TGTGCCAGCAACCCAGCCGTAGGGGGGGTCGAGCAGTACTTC. The encoded protein is CASNPAVGGVEQYF.

The genes are TRBV4-1 and TRBJ1-5, with TRBD1 as a possible D gene (5 bases). The germline CDR1 and CDR2 sequences are MGHRA and YSYEKL. Trimming removed 0 bases at V and 7 bases at J, with 16 bases between. This CDR3 comprises 16 residues. CDR3 region: CASSQDTGRGRQPQHF. In nucleotides, the CDR3 is TGCGCCAGCAGCCAAGATACCGGCCGGGGCCGGCAGCCCCAGCATTTT.

This clonotype showed up just a few times. The chain recombines TRBV29-1 with TRBJ1-1; 7 nucleotides line up with TRBD1. CDR3 size: 19 residues. The V segment lost 4 bases and the J segment 5 bases; nucleotides outside the gene matches: 25. Germline V gives CDR1 SQVTM, CDR2 ANQGSEA. The CDR3 coding sequence is TGCAGCGTTGGTGGGACAGAACCCATTAACGACTTAACACGGACTGAAGCTTTCTTT. It codes for CSVGGTEPINDLTRTEAFF.

V and J are TRBV5-5 and TRBJ1-1, with a tentative D call TRBD1 (5 bases). Trimming stripped 4 bases from V and 10 bases from J, with 17 bases between. Germline V gene data show CDR1 as SGHKS and CDR2 as YYEKEE (reference sequence). The CDR3 runs 13 residues. The CDR3 DNA follows: TGTGCCAGCAGCCCTGGGACTTCCGAAGGAGCTTTCTTT. Encoded protein: CASSPGTSEGAFF.

The CDR3 region has the DNA TGTGCCAGCAGCGTAGCGGGGAGTAATGAAAAACTGTTTTTT. The encoded protein is CASSVAGSNEKLFF. The genes are TRBV9 and TRBJ1-4; D unclear. V lost 0 bases and J lost 4, with 7 bases in between. The CDR3 runs 14 residues. Germline values: CDR1 SGDLS, CDR2 YYNGEE.

This clonotype was seen more than once but under ten times. V and J are TRBV11-1 and TRBJ1-2, with D hard to call. This CDR3 has 14 amino acids. Germline CDR1 is SGHAT and CDR2 is FQDESV (reference sequence). V dropped 2 bases and J dropped 6 bases, with 13 bases sitting between them. CDR3 DNA sequence: TGTGCCAGCAGCTTAAGTCAGGCGAATCATGGCTACACCTTC. It codes for CASSLSQANHGYTF.